This T cell receptor beta chain was sequenced in a study of naive and memory T cell subsets. Study-wide points: This RNA-based method may be sensitive to activation-related transcript changes.

The SP2 primer and nested alpha and beta constant region primers amplified ligated cDNA in four rounds. Reverse transcription of blood and skin TCR RNA was primed at alpha and beta constant regions. TCRdb called the 5' RACE reads again in MiXCR, with one record for every CDR3 protein. The sample includes 57,000 or so distinct CDR3 sequences, 7.2% of them seen just once. As regards this clonotype: No antigen is known for it.

The library had UMIs added by 3' ligation of an oligonucleotide to TCR cDNA. Adult healthy volunteers gave 2.5 ml peripheral blood for whole-blood RNA. Reverse transcription used DNase-treated unsorted total RNA, aiming for roughly 1 to 1,100 ng. The receptor was isolated from a male donor in good health.

CDR3 sequence: CASAHSGTVNNQPQHF. DNA of the CDR3: TGTGCTAGTGCCCACTCCGGGACAGTGAACAATCAGCCCCAGCATTTT. This chain connects TRBV12-5 to TRBJ1-5, with 7 nucleotides matching TRBD1. V was pared by 7 bases and J by 3 bases, with 12 bases of the junction left unmatched. CDR3 length: 16 amino acids. Germline loops: CDR1 LGHNT, CDR2 FRNRAP.